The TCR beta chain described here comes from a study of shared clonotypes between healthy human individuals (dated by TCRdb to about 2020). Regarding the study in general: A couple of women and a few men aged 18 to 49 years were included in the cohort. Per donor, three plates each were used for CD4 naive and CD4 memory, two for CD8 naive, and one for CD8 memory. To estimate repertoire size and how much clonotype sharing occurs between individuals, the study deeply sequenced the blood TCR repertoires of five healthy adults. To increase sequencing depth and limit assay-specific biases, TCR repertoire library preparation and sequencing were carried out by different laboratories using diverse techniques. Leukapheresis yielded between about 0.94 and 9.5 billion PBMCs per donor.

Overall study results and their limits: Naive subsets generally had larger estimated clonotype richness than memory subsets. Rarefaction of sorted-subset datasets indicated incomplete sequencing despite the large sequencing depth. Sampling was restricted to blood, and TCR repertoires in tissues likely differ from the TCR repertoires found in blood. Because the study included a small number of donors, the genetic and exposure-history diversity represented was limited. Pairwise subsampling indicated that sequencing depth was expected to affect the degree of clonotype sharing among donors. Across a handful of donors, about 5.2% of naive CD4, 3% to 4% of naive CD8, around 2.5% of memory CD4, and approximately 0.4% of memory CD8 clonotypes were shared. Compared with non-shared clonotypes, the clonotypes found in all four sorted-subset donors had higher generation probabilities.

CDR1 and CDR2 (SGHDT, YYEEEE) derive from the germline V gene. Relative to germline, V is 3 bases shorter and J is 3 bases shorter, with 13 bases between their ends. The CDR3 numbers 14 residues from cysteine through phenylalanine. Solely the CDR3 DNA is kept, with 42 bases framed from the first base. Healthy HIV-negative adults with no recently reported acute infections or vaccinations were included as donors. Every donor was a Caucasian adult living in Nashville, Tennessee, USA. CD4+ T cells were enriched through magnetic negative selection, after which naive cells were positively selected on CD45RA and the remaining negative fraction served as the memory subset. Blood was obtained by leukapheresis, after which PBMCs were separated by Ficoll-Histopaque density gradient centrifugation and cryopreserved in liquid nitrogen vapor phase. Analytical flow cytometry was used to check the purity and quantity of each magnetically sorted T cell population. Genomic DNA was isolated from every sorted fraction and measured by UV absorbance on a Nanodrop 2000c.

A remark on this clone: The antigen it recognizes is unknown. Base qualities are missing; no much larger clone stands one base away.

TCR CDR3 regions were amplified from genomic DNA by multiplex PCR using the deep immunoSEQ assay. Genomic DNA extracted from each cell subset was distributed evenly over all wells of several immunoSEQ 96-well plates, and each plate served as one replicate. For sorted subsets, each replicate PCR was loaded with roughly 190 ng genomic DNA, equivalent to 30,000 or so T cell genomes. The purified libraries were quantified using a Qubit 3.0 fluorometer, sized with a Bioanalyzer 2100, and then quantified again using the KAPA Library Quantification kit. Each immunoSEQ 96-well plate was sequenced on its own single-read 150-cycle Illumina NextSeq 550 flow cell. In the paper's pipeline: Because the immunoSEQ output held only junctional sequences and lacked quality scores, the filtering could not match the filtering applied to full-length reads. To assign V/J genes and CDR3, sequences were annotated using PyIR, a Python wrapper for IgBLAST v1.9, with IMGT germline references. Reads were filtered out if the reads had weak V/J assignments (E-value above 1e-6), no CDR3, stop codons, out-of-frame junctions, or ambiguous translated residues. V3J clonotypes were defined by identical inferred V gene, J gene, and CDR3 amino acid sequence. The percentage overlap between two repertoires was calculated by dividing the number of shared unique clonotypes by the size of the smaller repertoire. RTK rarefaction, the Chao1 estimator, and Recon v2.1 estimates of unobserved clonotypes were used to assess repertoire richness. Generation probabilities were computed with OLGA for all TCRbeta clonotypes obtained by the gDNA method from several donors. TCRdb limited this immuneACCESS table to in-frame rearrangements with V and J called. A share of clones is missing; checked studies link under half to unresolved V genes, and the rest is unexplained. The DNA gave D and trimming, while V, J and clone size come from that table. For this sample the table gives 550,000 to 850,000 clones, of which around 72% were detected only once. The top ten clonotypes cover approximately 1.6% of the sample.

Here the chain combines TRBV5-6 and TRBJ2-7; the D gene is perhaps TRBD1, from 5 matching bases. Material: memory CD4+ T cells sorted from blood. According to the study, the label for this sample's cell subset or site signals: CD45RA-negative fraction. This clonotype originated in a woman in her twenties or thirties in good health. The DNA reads TGTGCCAGCAGCTCGACAGCTTCAATCTACGAGCAGTACTTC. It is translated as CASSSTASIYEQYF.